The rows below give T cell receptor beta chains drawn from one sample of a study of glioma-infiltrating T cells after dendritic cell vaccination. Measured with immunoSEQ multiplex PCR; TCRdb has only the in-frame clones, and not every one. The table shows 93,000 or so clones, with 75% to 85% occurring only once. The source was blood, collected before dendritic cell vaccination. The source is a human donor with glioblastoma. The CDR3 runs from the conserved cysteine through the conserved F or W. D genes are given only for firm matches. Clone sizes are given selectively: once, few, many, or a class where the clone is expanded.

>TRBV10-3|TRBJ2-7|once|14|TRBD1
CAIRADRDLYEQYF
TGTGCCATCAGAGCAGACAGGGATCTCTACGAGCAGTACTTC
>TRBV7-9|TRBJ2-7|few|14|.
CASSFSGAPYEQYF
TGTGCCAGCAGCTTTTCGGGAGCTCCCTACGAGCAGTACTTC
>TRBV5-1|TRBJ2-1|.|16|.
CASSLSSGSSYNEQFF
TGCGCCAGCAGCTTGTCCTCAGGTAGCTCCTACAATGAGCAGTTCTTC
>TRBV4-1|TRBJ1-5|few|18|TRBD1
CASSLTQLTGGLIRPQHF
TGCGCCAGCAGCCTAACCCAGCTGACAGGGGGTTTAATTCGGCCCCAGCATTTT
>TRBV6-6|TRBJ2-1|.|16|TRBD1
CASSYAAGTAYNEQFF
TGTGCCAGCAGTTACGCCGCCGGGACAGCCTACAATGAGCAGTTCTTC
>TRBV7-9|TRBJ1-6|few|13|.
CASSLKRGSPLHF
TGTGCCAGCAGCCTAAAACGAGGTTCACCCCTCCACTTT
>TRBV6-6|TRBJ1-1|.|13|.
CASSSGGRTEAFF
TGTGCCAGCAGTTCCGGGGGACGCACTGAAGCTTTCTTT
>TRBV19|TRBJ1-5|.|15|.
CASSIQASPNQPQHF
TGTGCCAGTAGTATACAGGCTTCCCCCAATCAGCCCCAGCATTTT
>TRBV28|TRBJ2-6|.|20|TRBD1
CASSFLSAGRGHSGANVLTF
TGTGCCAGCAGTTTTTTATCTGCGGGCAGGGGGCACAGTGGGGCCAACGTCCTGACTTTC
>TRBV6-5|TRBJ1-1|.|14|.
CASSYSHWGYEAFF
TGTGCCAGCAGTTACTCTCATTGGGGCTACGAAGCTTTCTTT
>TRBV2|TRBJ2-7|.|14|.
CASSVRTGTAEQYF
TGTGCCAGCAGTGTTCGAACAGGTACCGCCGAGCAGTACTTC
>TRBV29-1|TRBJ2-1|.|14|.
CSVERGRGGNEQFF
TGCAGCGTAGAAAGGGGCAGGGGCGGGAATGAGCAGTTCTTC
>TRBV5-1|TRBJ1-1|.|15|TRBD1
CASSARQGVNTEAFF
TGCGCCAGCAGCGCTAGACAGGGTGTGAACACTGAAGCTTTCTTT
>TRBV19|TRBJ2-1|.|13|TRBD2
CASSSPSGNEQFF
TGTGCCAGTAGTTCGCCTAGCGGGAATGAGCAGTTCTTC
>TRBV4-1|TRBJ1-4|.|13|.
CASSPWENEKLFF
TGCGCCAGCAGCCCATGGGAGAATGAAAAACTGTTTTTT
>TRBV7-9|TRBJ2-7|once|14|.
CASSRFQGTYEQYF
TGTGCCAGCAGCCGATTTCAGGGGACCTACGAGCAGTACTTC
>TRBV11-2|TRBJ2-1|.|19|TRBD1
CASSLVGLGTGLSYNEQFF
TGTGCCAGCAGCTTAGTAGGACTGGGGACAGGGCTTTCCTACAATGAGCAGTTCTTC
>TRBV7-8|TRBJ1-2|.|14|.
CASSLESGIYGYTF
TGTGCCAGCAGCTTAGAGAGCGGGATCTATGGCTACACCTTC
>TRBV19|TRBJ2-3|.|15|TRBD2
CASSLRREWADTQYF
TGTGCCAGTTCCCTTCGGCGGGAGTGGGCAGATACGCAGTATTTT
>TRBV5-1|TRBJ1-2|.|15|TRBD1
CASSSSTGSYYGYTF
TGCGCCAGCAGCTCGTCGACAGGGTCGTACTATGGCTACACCTTC
>TRBV19|TRBJ2-2|.|14|.
CASSIAGITGELFF
TGTGCCAGTAGTATAGCGGGTATCACCGGGGAGCTGTTTTTT
>TRBV4-1|TRBJ2-7|.|18|TRBD2
CASSQNLLGLESNYEQYF
TGCGCCAGCAGCCAAAATTTGTTAGGACTAGAAAGCAACTACGAGCAGTACTTC
>TRBV10-3|TRBJ1-5|.|13|.
CATGGGSNQPQHF
TGTGCCACTGGGGGGGGGAGCAATCAGCCCCAGCATTTT
>TRBV19|TRBJ1-2|.|14|TRBD1
CASSWDRGLSGYTF
TGTGCCAGTAGTTGGGACAGGGGGCTTAGTGGCTACACCTTC
>TRBV5-4|TRBJ2-3|few|13|TRBD1
CASSLTGADTQYF
TGTGCCAGCAGCTTGACAGGGGCAGATACGCAGTATTTT
>TRBV18|TRBJ1-2|few|15|.
CASSPSPDPERGYTF
TGTGCCAGCTCACCGTCTCCTGACCCGGAGAGGGGCTACACCTTC